This T cell receptor (beta chain) was recovered during a study of OX40 agonist ivuxolimab in advanced cancers. Study-wide background: Three patients, one with hepatocellular carcinoma and two with cutaneous melanoma, responded partially. The study, taken as a whole, reports: At doses 0.1 to 3.0 mg/kg, CD4+ and CD8+ clones expanded. Low normalized T-cell clonal expansion was also seen in some nonresponders.

With regard to this clone: As yet, its antigen is unknown.

From germline, CDR1 is MNHNS and CDR2 SASEGT. J was trimmed by 5 bases and V by 6 bases; bases with no gene match: 8. This CDR3 has 14 amino acids. Using immunoSEQ multiplex PCR, the repertoire was profiled, and TCRdb retains in-frame clones only, with some absent. The top ten clones hold about 1% of a sample with 55,000 to 65,000 clones, approximately 86% of them seen once. The rearrangement uses TRBV6-1 and TRBJ2-3, with TRBD1 matching over 7 bases. The material was CD4+ or CD8+ T cells sorted from blood, obtained in a trial of the OX40 agonist ivuxolimab. This clonotype originated in an adult with an advanced solid tumor such as melanoma, head and neck, liver or kidney cancer. Written as DNA, the CDR3 is TGTGCCAGCAGCTTGGAAAGGGGGCGAGATACGCAGTATTTT. Encoded protein: CASSLERGRDTQYF.